Presented here are 21 T cell receptor beta chains from one specimen sequenced in a study of technical replicates of blood from a few donors. Assay: immunoSEQ multiplex PCR; the TCRdb copy retains only in-frame clones and omits some. The repertoire consists of tens of thousands of clones, with approximately 86% occurring once and the leading ten covering more than 4.5%. Sequenced input: PBMCs. The receptors originated from a human donor in good health. Some clones in this sample may be carry-over from other donors' samples.

The chain recombines TRBV11-1 with TRBJ2-7, with TRBD1 as a possible D gene (6 bases). The V and J ends lost 2 bases and 0 bases respectively, with 11 bases between them. Germline-derived CDR1 and CDR2 are SGHAT and FQDESV (reference sequence). CDR3 size: 15 residues. The CDR3 loop reads CASSLFRDISYEQYF. For the CDR3, the DNA is TGTGCCAGCAGCTTATTCCGGGACATCTCCTACGAGCAGTACTTC.

The chain joins TRBV5-1 to TRBJ1-2; no definite D call. Trimming took off 4 bases at V and 4 bases at J, with 17 bases between the two ends. CDR3 length: 15 amino acids. Germline CDR1 SGHRS, CDR2 YFSETQ. CDR3 in amino acids: CASSLLGGTGYGYTF. CDR3 sequence (DNA): TGCGCCAGCAGCCTGTTGGGAGGAACCGGCTATGGCTACACCTTC.

The chain has TRBV29-1 and TRBJ2-7; D might be TRBD1 (6 bases). The CDR3 runs to 11 residues. CDR1 and CDR2 (germline): SQVTM, ANQGSEA. Deletions cut 6 bases from V and 2 bases from J, with 8 bases between. CDR3 residues: CSVGAPYEQYF. DNA for the CDR3: TGCAGCGTGGGGGCCCCCTACGAGCAGTACTTC.

The rearrangement joins TRBV29-1 to TRBJ2-3; a weak D match, TRBD1 (6 bases). The germline gives CDR1 SQVTM, CDR2 ANQGSEA. The V gene lost 6 bases and the J gene lost 5 bases, with 27 bases spanning the gap. This CDR3 region has 17 residues. The CDR3 is CSVKFSDSANWGDTQYF. The DNA for the CDR3 is TGCAGCGTAAAGTTTTCGGACAGTGCGAATTGGGGAGATACGCAGTATTTT.

This sequence joins TRBV19 and TRBJ2-2; D is ambiguous. In germline, CDR1 is LNHDA, CDR2 SQIVND (reference sequence). V lost 5 bases and J 2 bases, leaving 9 bases between the germline ends. The CDR3 has 14 amino acids. The DNA for the CDR3 is TGTGCCAGTAGTGTGGCTAGTAACACCGGGGAGCTGTTTTTT. It codes for CASSVASNTGELFF.

The chain couples TRBV9 to TRBJ1-6; 11 bases map to TRBD1. V lost 0 bases and J lost 9; bases outside the gene matches: 2. Germline CDR1 and CDR2: SGDLS and YYNGEE. The CDR3 covers 15 residues. The CDR3 reads CASSVEGTGGSPLHF. The DNA for the CDR3 is TGTGCCAGCAGCGTAGAAGGGACAGGGGGTTCACCCCTCCACTTT.

The chain employs TRBV5-1 and TRBJ2-2, with 9 bases aligning to TRBD1. Germline V gives CDR1 SGHRS, CDR2 YFSETQ. The CDR3 runs to 16 residues. V was pared by 4 bases and J by 7 bases, with 11 bases of the junction left unmatched. The CDR3 spells CASSRNGQGRIGELFF. CDR3 nucleotide sequence: TGCGCCAGCAGCCGAAACGGACAGGGGAGGATCGGGGAGCTGTTTTTT.

This chain connects TRBV19 to TRBJ1-1; D is unresolved. CDR3 size: 15 residues. Trimming took off 5 bases at V and 5 bases at J, with 18 bases between the two ends. CDR1 LNHDA and CDR2 SQIVND come from the germline V gene (reference sequence). The CDR3, as DNA: TGTGCCAGTAGTCGGACTAGCCTCGGACGGACTGAAGCTTTCTTT. Its protein is CASSRTSLGRTEAFF.

The chain employs TRBV6-5 and TRBJ2-1; perhaps TRBD2 as D (6 bases). Germline CDR1 reads MNHEY; CDR2 reads SVGAGI. V was clipped by 4 bases and J by 8 bases, with 12 bases between them. The CDR3 totals 13 residues. The CDR3 sequence is CASSFWRDDEQFF. The CDR3 nucleotides are TGTGCCAGCAGTTTTTGGCGGGATGATGAGCAGTTCTTC.

V is TRBV7-2 and J is TRBJ2-1; tentatively, D is TRBD2 (6 bases). Germline values: CDR1 SGHTA, CDR2 FQGNSA. The CDR3 totals 13 residues. Between the trimmed V and J ends, which lost 1 base and 15 bases, there was a span of 16 bases. The CDR3 DNA follows: TGTGCCAGCAGCTTAGTTATGGCGGGACTTGCGTTCTTC. It encodes CASSLVMAGLAFF.

The chain joins TRBV19 to TRBJ1-5; D uncertain. CDR3 length equals 13 residues. V lost 3 bases and J lost 4, with 7 bases in between. Germline-derived CDR1 and CDR2 are LNHDA and SQIVND (reference sequence). The CDR3 nucleotides are TGTGCCAGTAGTATTCTTCCTAATCAGCCCCAGCATTTT. It translates to CASSILPNQPQHF.

This clone was seen just once. The chain links TRBV10-3 to TRBJ2-2; maybe TRBD2 (6 bases). Germline values: CDR1 ENHRY, CDR2 SYGVKD. This CDR3 is built from 13 residues. The germline V and J ends were trimmed by 4 bases and 7 bases, with 10 bases remaining between them. The CDR3 loop is CAISGGGNGELFF. The CDR3 DNA reads as TGTGCCATCAGTGGTGGGGGGAACGGGGAGCTGTTTTTT.

This clone was seen just once. This chain links TRBV7-8 with TRBJ1-1, with 9 positions matching TRBD1. The CDR3 runs to 14 residues. V shed 5 bases and J 3 bases; nucleotides not matched to a gene: 4. In germline, CDR1 is SGHVS, CDR2 FQNEAQ. CDR3 in DNA: TGTGCCAGCAGCATACAGGGGGCTCACACTGAAGCTTTCTTT. It specifies CASSIQGAHTEAFF.

The chain employs TRBV10-3 and TRBJ2-3; TRBD2 agrees at 11 bases. The CDR3 is made up of 18 amino acids. V was pared by 7 bases and J by 4 bases, with 16 bases of the junction left unmatched. Germline loops: CDR1 ENHRY, CDR2 SYGVKD. Here the CDR3 reads CAITPGIAGGRKPDTQYF. In nucleotides, the CDR3 is TGTGCCATCACCCCCGGTATAGCGGGAGGGCGGAAGCCAGATACGCAGTATTTT.

The V call is TRBV5-1, the J call TRBJ2-7; D possibly corresponds to TRBD1 (6 bases). CDR3 length equals 13 residues. CDR1 and CDR2 (germline): SGHRS, YFSETQ. V lost 4 bases to trimming and J lost 2 bases, with 10 bases between them. CDR3 sequence: CASSTTGPYEQYF. CDR3 nucleotide sequence: TGCGCCAGCAGCACGACAGGACCCTACGAGCAGTACTTC.

This chain joins TRBV9 and TRBJ2-5; D gene unclear. The CDR3 spans 15 residues. V was trimmed by 0 bases and J by 7 bases, leaving 16 bases between them. Looked up from germline, CDR1 is SGDLS and CDR2 is YYNGEE. CDR3 residues: CASSVGARGGGTQYF. Written as DNA, the CDR3 is TGTGCCAGCAGCGTAGGGGCCCGTGGTGGTGGGACCCAGTACTTC.

The chain is built from TRBV30 and TRBJ1-1; 9 bases fit TRBD1. J lost 7 bases, V lost 0 bases, and 12 bases had no gene match. The germline CDR1 and CDR2 sequences are GTSNPN and SVGIG (reference sequence). The CDR3 spans 16 residues. CDR3 residues: CAWSVKTGQGMGEAFF. CDR3 sequence (DNA): TGTGCCTGGAGTGTAAAAACCGGACAGGGGATGGGTGAAGCTTTCTTT.

This clone was seen more than once but under ten times. The chain is built from TRBV5-6 and TRBJ2-5, with D unclear. From germline, CDR1 is SGHDT and CDR2 YYEEEE. The CDR3 spans 14 residues. Trimming stripped 3 bases from V and 0 bases from J, with 9 bases between. The CDR3 region is CASSSESYQETQYF. The CDR3 DNA follows: TGTGCCAGCAGCTCCGAGTCTTACCAAGAGACCCAGTACTTC.

The V gene is TRBV29-1, the J gene TRBJ1-2; tentatively, D is TRBD1 (5 bases). Germline V gene data show CDR1 as SQVTM and CDR2 as ANQGSEA. The CDR3 contains 13 residues. V gave up 3 bases and J gave up 6 bases, with 14 bases separating them. The chain's CDR3 is CSVEGHGRDGYTF. The CDR3 coding sequence is TGCAGCGTTGAGGGGCACGGGAGGGATGGCTACACCTTC. Together with reference TRBV29-1 and TRBJ1-2, the CDR3 gives the full variable domain: SAVISQKPSRDICQRGTSLTIQCQVDSQVTMMFWYRQQPGQSLTLIATANQGSEATYESGFVIDKFPISRPNLTFSTLTVSNMSPEDSSIYLCSVEGHGRDGYTFGSGTRLTVV.

The chain links TRBV6-5 to TRBJ1-5; D is ambiguous. The V and J ends lost 0 bases and 8 bases respectively, with 14 bases between them. The CDR3 runs 15 residues. Germline V gives CDR1 MNHEY, CDR2 SVGAGI. The CDR3 DNA reads as TGTGCCAGCAGTTACTCGTCAGGCGGAGGCGAGCCCCAGCATTTT. This codes for CASSYSSGGGEPQHF.

This clone was found once. The rearrangement joins TRBV6-5 to TRBJ1-5; D call uncertain. V dropped 0 bases and J dropped 3 bases, with 9 bases sitting between them. CDR1 is MNHEY, CDR2 SVGAGI, per germline. CDR3 length: 15 residues. The CDR3 DNA sequence: TGTGCCAGCAGTTACTCTTCCGGGTCCAATCAGCCCCAGCATTTT. Translating gives CASSYSSGSNQPQHF.